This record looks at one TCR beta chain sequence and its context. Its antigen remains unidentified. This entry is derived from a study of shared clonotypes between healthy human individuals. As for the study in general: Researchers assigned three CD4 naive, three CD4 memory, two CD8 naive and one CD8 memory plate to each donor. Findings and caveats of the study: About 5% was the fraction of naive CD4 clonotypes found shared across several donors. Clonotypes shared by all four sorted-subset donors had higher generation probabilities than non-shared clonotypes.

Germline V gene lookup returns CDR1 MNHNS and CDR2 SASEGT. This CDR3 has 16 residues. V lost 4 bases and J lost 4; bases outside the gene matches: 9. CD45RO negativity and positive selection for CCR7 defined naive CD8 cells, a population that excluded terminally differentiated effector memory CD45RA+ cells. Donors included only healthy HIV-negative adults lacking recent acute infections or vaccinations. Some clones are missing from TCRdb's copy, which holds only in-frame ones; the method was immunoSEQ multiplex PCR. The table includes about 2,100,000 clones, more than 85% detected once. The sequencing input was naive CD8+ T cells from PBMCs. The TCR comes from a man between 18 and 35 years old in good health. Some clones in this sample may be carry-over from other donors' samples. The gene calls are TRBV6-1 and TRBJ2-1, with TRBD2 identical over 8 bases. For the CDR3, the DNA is TGTGCCAGCAGTGTCCCTAGAGCGGGAGTATACAATGAGCAGTTCTTC. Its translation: CASSVPRAGVYNEQFF.